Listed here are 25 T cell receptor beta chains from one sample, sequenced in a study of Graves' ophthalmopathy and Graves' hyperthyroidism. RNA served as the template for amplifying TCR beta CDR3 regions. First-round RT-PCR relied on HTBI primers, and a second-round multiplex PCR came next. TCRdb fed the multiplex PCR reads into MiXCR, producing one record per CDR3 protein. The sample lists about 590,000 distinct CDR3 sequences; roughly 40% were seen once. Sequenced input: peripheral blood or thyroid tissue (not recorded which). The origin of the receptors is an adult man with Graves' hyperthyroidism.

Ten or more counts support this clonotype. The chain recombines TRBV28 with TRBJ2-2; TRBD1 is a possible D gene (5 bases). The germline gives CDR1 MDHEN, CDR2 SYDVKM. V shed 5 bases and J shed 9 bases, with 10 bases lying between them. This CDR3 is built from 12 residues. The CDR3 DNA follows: TGTGCCAGCAGTGATCAGGGATGGGAGCTGTTTTTT. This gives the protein CASSDQGWELFF.

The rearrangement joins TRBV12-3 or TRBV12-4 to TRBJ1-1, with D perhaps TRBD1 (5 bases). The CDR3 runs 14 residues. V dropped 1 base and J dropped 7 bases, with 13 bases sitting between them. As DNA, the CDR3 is TGTGCCAGCAGTTTAGGGGGAAGGGGCATTGAAGCTTTCTTT. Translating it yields CASSLGGRGIEAFF.

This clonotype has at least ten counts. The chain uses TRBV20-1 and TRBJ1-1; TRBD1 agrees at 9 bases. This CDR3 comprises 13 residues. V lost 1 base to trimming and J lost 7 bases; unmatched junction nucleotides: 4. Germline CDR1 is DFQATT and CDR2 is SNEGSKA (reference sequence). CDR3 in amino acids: CSARGTGASEAFF. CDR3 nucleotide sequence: TGCAGTGCTAGAGGGACAGGGGCCAGTGAAGCTTTCTTT.

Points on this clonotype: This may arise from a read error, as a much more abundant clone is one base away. CDR3 amino acids: CASSFSLKTQYF. Written as DNA, the CDR3 is TGTGCCAGCAGCTTTAGCTTGAAGACCCAGTACTTC. This sequence joins TRBV5-4 and TRBJ2-5; unclear D gene. The V and J ends lost 2 bases and 6 bases respectively, with 8 bases between them. The CDR3 sequence is 12 residues long. CDR1 and CDR2 from the germline V gene are SGHNT and YYREEE (reference sequence).

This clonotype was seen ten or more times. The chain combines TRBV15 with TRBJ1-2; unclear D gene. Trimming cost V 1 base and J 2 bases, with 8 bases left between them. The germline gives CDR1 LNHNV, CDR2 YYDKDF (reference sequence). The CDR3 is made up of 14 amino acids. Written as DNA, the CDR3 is TGTGCCACCAGCAGAGCGGATACGAACTATGGCTACACCTTC. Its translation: CATSRADTNYGYTF.

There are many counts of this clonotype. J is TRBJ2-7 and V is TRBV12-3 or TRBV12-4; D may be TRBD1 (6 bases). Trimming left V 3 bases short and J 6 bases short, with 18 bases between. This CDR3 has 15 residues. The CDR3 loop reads CASSFRGPPSGEQYF. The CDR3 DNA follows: TGTGCCAGCAGTTTCAGGGGACCACCGTCGGGCGAGCAGTACTTC.

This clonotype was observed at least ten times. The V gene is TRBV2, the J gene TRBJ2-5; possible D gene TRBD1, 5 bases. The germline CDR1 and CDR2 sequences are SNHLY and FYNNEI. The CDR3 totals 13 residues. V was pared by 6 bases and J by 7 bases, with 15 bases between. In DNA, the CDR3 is TGTGCCAGCAGGGGGCAGGGCCCGGGGACCCAGTACTTC. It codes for CASRGQGPGTQYF.

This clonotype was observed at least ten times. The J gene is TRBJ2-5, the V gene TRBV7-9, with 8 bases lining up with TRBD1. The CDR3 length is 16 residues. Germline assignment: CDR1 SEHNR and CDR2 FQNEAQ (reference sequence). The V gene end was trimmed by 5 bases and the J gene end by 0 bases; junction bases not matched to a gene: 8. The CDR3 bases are TGTGCCAGCAGCATGCGGACAGGGCCACACCAAGAGACCCAGTACTTC. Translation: CASSMRTGPHQETQYF.

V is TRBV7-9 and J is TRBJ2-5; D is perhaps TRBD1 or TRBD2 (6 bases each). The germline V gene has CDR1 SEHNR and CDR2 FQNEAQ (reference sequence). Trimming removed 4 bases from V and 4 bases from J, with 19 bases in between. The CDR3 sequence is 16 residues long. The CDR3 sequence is CASSWLATGGLETQYF. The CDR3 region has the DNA TGTGCCAGCAGCTGGCTGGCCACCGGGGGCTTAGAGACCCAGTACTTC.

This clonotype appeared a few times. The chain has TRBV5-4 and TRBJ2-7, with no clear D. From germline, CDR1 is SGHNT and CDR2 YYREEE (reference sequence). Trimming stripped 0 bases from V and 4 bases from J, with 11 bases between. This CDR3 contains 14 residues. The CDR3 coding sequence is TGTGCCAGCAGCTTGGGATGGCAGAATTACGAGCAGTACTTC. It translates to CASSLGWQNYEQYF.

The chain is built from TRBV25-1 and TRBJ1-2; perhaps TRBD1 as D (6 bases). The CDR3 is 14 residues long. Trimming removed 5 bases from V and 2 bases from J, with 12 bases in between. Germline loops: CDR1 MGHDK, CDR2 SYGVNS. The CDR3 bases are TGTGCCAGCAGTACTGCGACAGGCAACTATGGCTACACCTTC. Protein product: CASSTATGNYGYTF.

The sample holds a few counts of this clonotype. The DNA of the CDR3 is TGTGCCAGCAGCGCCCAGGGACAGGGGGTTGAAAAACTGTTTTTT. Translating it yields CASSAQGQGVEKLFF. V gene TRBV7-3 combines with J gene TRBJ1-4; the match to TRBD1 covers 11 bases. V dropped 5 bases and J dropped 7; count of bases not matched to a gene: 6. Germline CDR1 SGHTA, CDR2 FQGTGA. CDR3 length equals 15 residues.

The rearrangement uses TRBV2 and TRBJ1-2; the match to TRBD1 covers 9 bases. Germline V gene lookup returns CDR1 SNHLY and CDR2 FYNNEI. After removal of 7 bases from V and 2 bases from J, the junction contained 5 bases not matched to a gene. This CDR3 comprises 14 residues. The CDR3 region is CASNQDRGNYGYTF. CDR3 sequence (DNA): TGTGCCAGCAACCAGGACAGGGGCAACTATGGCTACACCTTC.

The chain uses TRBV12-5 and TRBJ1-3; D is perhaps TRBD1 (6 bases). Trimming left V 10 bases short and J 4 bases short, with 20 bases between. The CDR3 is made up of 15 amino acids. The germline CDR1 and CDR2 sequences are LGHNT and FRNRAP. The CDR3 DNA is TGTGCTAATGGAAGGGCAGGGGTCGACGGAAACACCATATATTTT. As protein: CANGRAGVDGNTIYF.

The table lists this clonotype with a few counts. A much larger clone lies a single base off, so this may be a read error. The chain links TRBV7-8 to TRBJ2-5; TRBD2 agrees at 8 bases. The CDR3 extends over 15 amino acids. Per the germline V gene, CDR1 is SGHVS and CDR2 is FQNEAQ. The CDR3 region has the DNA TGTGCCAGCAGCTCAGAGCGGGGGTACCAAGAGGCCCAGTACTTC. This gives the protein CASSSERGYQEAQYF. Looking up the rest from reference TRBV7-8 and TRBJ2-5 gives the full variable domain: GAGVSQSPRYKVAKRGQDVALRCDPISGHVSLFWYQQALGQGPEFLTYFQNEAQLDKSGLPSDRFFAERPEGSVSTLKIQRTQQEDSAVYLCASSSERGYQEAQYFGPGTRLLVL.

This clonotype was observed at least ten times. The CDR3 DNA is TGCAGCGTTGAAGTTCTCACACTCTCTGGGGCCAACGTCCTGACTTTC. The encoded protein is CSVEVLTLSGANVLTF. The V call is TRBV29-1, the J call TRBJ2-6; D gene uncertain. V was shortened by 1 base and J by 0 bases, with 10 bases between the two germline ends. The CDR3 is 16 amino acids. Germline lookup yields CDR1 SQVTM and CDR2 ANQGSEA.

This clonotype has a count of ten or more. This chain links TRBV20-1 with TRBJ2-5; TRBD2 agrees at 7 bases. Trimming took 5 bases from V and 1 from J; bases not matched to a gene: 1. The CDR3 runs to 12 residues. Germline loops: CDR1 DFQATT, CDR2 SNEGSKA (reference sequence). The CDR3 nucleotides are TGCAGTGCTCCTAGCGGCCAAGAGACCCAGTACTTC. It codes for CSAPSGQETQYF.

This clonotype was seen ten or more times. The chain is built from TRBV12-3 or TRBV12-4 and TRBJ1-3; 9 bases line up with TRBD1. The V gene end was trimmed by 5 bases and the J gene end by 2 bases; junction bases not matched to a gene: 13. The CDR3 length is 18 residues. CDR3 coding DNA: TGTGCCAGCAGTACGGGACAGGGTCTTTTGGGGACTGGAAACACCATATATTTT. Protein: CASSTGQGLLGTGNTIYF.

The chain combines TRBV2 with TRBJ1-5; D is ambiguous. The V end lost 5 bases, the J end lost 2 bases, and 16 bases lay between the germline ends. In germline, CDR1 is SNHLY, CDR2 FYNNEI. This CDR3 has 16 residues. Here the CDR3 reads CASSQLGQTGNQPQHF. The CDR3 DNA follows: TGTGCCAGCAGTCAATTAGGGCAGACGGGCAATCAGCCCCAGCATTTT. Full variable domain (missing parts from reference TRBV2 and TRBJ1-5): EPEVTQTPSHQVTQMGQEVILRCVPISNHLYFYWYRQILGQKVEFLVSFYNNEISEKSEIFDDQFSVERPDGSNFTLKIRSTKLEDSAMYFCASSQLGQTGNQPQHFGDGTRLSIL.

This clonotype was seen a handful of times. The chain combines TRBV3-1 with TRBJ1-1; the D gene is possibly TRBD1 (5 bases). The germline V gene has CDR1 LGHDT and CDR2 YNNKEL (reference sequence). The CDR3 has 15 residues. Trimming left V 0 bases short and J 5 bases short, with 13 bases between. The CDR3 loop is CASSQDGGTWTEAFF. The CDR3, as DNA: TGTGCCAGCAGCCAAGATGGGGGAACCTGGACTGAAGCTTTCTTT.

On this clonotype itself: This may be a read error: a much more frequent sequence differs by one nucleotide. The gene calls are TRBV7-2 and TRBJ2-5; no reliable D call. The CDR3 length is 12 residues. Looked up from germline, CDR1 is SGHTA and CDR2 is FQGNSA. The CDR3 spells CASSSSEETQCF. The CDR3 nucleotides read TGTGCCAGCAGCTCCTCAGAAGAGACCCAGTGCTTC.

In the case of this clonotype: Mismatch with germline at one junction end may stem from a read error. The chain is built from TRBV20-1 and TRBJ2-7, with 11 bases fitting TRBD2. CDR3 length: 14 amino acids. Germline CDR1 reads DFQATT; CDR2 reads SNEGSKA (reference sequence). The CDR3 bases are TGCAGTGCCAAGCTAGCGGGAGGTAGTTACGAGCAATACTTC. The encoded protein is CSAKLAGGSYEQYF.

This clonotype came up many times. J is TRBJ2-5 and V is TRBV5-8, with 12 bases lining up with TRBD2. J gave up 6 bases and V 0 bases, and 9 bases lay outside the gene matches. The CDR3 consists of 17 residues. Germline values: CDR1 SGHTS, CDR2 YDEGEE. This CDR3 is CASSLASGGAVLKTQYF. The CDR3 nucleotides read TGTGCCAGCAGCTTGGCTAGCGGGGGGGCCGTTTTGAAGACCCAGTACTTC.

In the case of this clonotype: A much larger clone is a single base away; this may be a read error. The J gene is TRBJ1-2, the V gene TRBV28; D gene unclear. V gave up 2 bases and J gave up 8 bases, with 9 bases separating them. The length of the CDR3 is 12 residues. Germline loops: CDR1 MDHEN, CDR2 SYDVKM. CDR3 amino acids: CASSLRNEGYTF. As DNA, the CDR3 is TGTGCCAGCAGTTTAAGGAACGAGGGCTACACCTTC.

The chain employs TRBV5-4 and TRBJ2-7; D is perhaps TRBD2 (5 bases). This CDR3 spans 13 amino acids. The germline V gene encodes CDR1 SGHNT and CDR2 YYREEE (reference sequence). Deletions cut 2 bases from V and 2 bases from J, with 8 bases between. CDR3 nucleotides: TGTGCCAGCAGCTTCGGGATGACCTACGAGCAGTACTTC. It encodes CASSFGMTYEQYF.